This T cell receptor beta chain was identified in a study of blood T cell repertoires in COVID-19. Trimming removed 1 base at V and 5 bases at J, with 12 bases between. CDR1 and CDR2 from the germline V gene are MNHNS and SASEGT. The CDR3 is made up of 15 amino acids. The repertoire was sequenced with immunoSEQ multiplex PCR; TCRdb's copy has only in-frame clones and lacks some. The sample includes 70,000 to 90,000 clones, roughly 84% of them seen just once. The chain is built from TRBV6-1 and TRBJ1-5; D gene ambiguous. Sequencing was carried out using peripheral blood. The TCR comes from a human donor in a cohort sampled during active COVID-19. In DNA form, the CDR3 reads TGTGCCAGCAGTGAAGGCACCCGGGAACATCAGCCCCAGCATTTT. It translates to CASSEGTREHQPQHF.